These T cell receptor beta chains were read from a single sample in a study of Graves' ophthalmopathy and Graves' hyperthyroidism. One entry per CDR3 protein, called by TCRdb with MiXCR from the multiplex PCR reads. The sample holds hundreds of thousands of distinct CDR3 sequences, roughly 20% seen once. Sequenced: peripheral blood. These receptors all stem from a woman aged 18-29 years with stable Graves' hyperthyroidism. Some clones in this sample may be carry-over from other donors' samples. Both conserved end residues are part of each CDR3. Fields, in order: J gene, D gene, V gene, clone size, CDR3 length, CDR3 protein, CDR3 DNA. The D gene is left open where the match is weak. Clone size is given for some rows only: seen once, a few or many times, or a class if the clone is expanded.

TRBJ1-1 | NA | TRBV20-1 | NA | 15 | CSGGSSPFLNTEAFF | TGCAGTGGGGGGTCGTCCCCCTTTTTGAACACTGAAGCTTTCTTT
TRBJ2-7 | NA | TRBV4-3 | NA | 13 | CASSQVVGYEQYF | TGCGCCAGCAGCCAAGTTGTGGGGTACGAGCAGTACTTC
TRBJ2-5 | TRBD2 | TRBV12-3/TRBV12-4 | NA | 15 | CASSSGGGAKETQYF | TGTGCCAGCAGTTCTGGCGGGGGGGCCAAAGAGACCCAGTACTTC
TRBJ2-5 | NA | TRBV20-1 | once | 12 | CSATVGQETQYF | TGCAGTGCTACCGTAGGGCAAGAGACCCAGTACTTC
TRBJ2-7 | TRBD1 | TRBV20-1 | many | 14 | CSALPGQSPREQYF | TGCAGTGCGCTCCCGGGACAGTCCCCCCGCGAGCAGTACTTC
TRBJ2-7 | TRBD2 | TRBV18 | few | 19 | CASSPELTSGGSGSYEQYF | TGTGCCAGCTCACCCGAGCTGACTAGCGGGGGGTCCGGCTCCTACGAGCAGTACTTC
TRBJ1-1 | TRBD1 | TRBV6-1 | NA | 14 | CASSEAQGVTEAFF | TGTGCCAGCAGTGAAGCTCAGGGGGTGACTGAAGCTTTCTTT
TRBJ2-2 | NA | TRBV6-1 | few | 13 | CARQGNWTGELFF | TGTGCCAGACAGGGAAATTGGACCGGGGAGCTGTTTTTT
TRBJ1-1 | NA | TRBV7-3 | many | 13 | CASSLMSGREAFF | TGTGCCAGCAGCTTAATGTCCGGGCGTGAAGCTTTCTTT
TRBJ1-1 | NA | TRBV20-1 | many | 13 | CSAVLGPLAEAFF | TGCAGTGCCGTCCTCGGCCCCTTGGCTGAAGCTTTCTTT
TRBJ1-1 | NA | TRBV5-1 | many | 14 | CASSLFVGVAEAFF | TGCGCCAGCAGTCTATTCGTCGGTGTCGCTGAAGCTTTCTTT
TRBJ1-1 | NA | TRBV2 | NA | 13 | CASSAGEHTEAFF | TGTGCCAGCAGTGCAGGGGAACACACTGAAGCTTTCTTT
TRBJ1-6 | NA | TRBV6-5 | many | 14 | CASSYDGVGSPLHF | TGTGCCAGCAGTTACGATGGCGTGGGTTCACCCCTCCACTTT
TRBJ1-6 | NA | TRBV6-1 | few | 14 | CASSDRPYNSPLHF | TGTGCCAGCAGTGACAGGCCATATAATTCACCCCTCCACTTT